Listed below are T cell receptor beta chains from one sample, sequenced in a study of OX40 agonist ivuxolimab in advanced cancers. Libraries were prepared by immunoSEQ multiplex PCR; TCRdb keeps only in-frame clonotypes and omits some of them. The data show roughly 90,000 clones, approximately 85% seen once. The sequencing used CD4+ or CD8+ T cells sorted from blood, collected in a trial of the OX40 agonist ivuxolimab. These receptor sequences come from an adult with an advanced solid tumor such as melanoma, head and neck, liver or kidney cancer. Each CDR3 is given with its conserved first and last residue.

TRBV5-6,14,TRBJ2-7,CASSYGTSRHEQYF
TRBV4-3,14,TRBJ1-4,CASSLDRLNEKLFF
TRBV5-6,13,TRBJ2-5,CASSRAPQETQYF
TRBV6-6,15,TRBJ2-3,CATKEGGRASDTQYF
TRBV19,12,TRBJ1-5,CASSITNQPQHF
TRBV2,15,TRBJ2-1,CASSGLAGVGSEQFF
TRBV5-1,13,TRBJ2-5,CASSRQVGETQYF
TRBV28,12,TRBJ2-7,CASKQGAGEQYF
TRBV10-3,14,TRBJ1-1,CAIRGQGPSTEAFF
TRBV5-1,15,TRBJ1-2,CASSLGGGTNYGYTF
TRBV7-9,15,TRBJ2-3,CASSVGTGSTDTQYF
TRBV28,13,TRBJ2-3,CASSWTGRDTQYF